This entry lists 7 T cell receptor beta chains sequenced from one sample in a study of breast tumors, draining lymph nodes, adjacent tissues (dated by TCRdb to 2016 to 2017). Libraries were made using multiplex PCR. Instrument on record: Illumina HiSeq 2000. TCRdb reanalyzed the raw reads on its own, using fastp at Q25 for trimming and MiXCR for clone calling, and kept in-frame beta chains. Rows with a matching CDR3 protein are joined into one entry that keeps the most common DNA and genes. The sample profile shows about 150,000 distinct CDR3 sequences; approximately 29% of them were found once. The top ten clones comprise 2.3% of the sample. The lymph node samples were taken from the axillary draining lymph nodes of breast cancer patients. Input material: axillary lymph node tissue. These receptors were collected from a female donor with breast cancer. Some clones in this sample may be carry-over from other donors' samples.

This chain joins TRBV12-3 or TRBV12-4 and TRBJ1-1, with 7 bases that match TRBD1. Losses at the gene ends were 7 bases for V and 11 bases for J; bases not matched to a gene: 13. There are 13 residues in the CDR3. CDR3 in DNA: TGTGCCAGCATCATTTCAGGGGCCAGGGGGGCTTTCTTT. It specifies CASIISGARGAFF.

About this clonotype itself: This CDR3 is missing its conserved last phenylalanine or tryptophan, likely due to a read error. The DNA for the CDR3 is TGTGCCAGCAGCGTTGGGTCAGCGGTATCACCCCTCCACCTT. Its translation is CASSVGSAVSPLHL. The genes are TRBV7-2 and TRBJ1-6; no firm D call. The V gene's germline CDR1 is SGHTA and CDR2 FQGNSA. V lost 5 bases and J lost 10, with 15 bases in between. This CDR3 is built from 14 residues.

This sequence joins TRBV7-3 and TRBJ2-3, with 14 bases lining up with TRBD2. The J segment lost 11 bases and the V segment lost 3 bases, leaving 7 bases of the junction unmatched. Germline CDR1 SGHTA, CDR2 FQGTGA. The CDR3 is 15 residues long. CDR3 DNA sequence: TGTGCCAGCAGCTTCAGACTAGCGGGGGGGAATGAGCAGTATTTT. Amino acids: CASSFRLAGGNEQYF.

The chain couples TRBV2 to TRBJ1-1, with TRBD1 matching over 8 bases. V lost 6 bases, J lost 5 bases, and 8 bases stayed unmatched. Germline loops: CDR1 SNHLY, CDR2 FYNNEI. The CDR3 spans 14 residues. The DNA of the CDR3 is TGTGCCAGCAGCCAGGACAGGGCCCGGACTGAAGCTTTCTTT. It specifies CASSQDRARTEAFF.

To note about this clonotype: Germline and junction disagree at one end, which may indicate a read error. The gene calls are TRBV6-2 or TRBV6-3 and TRBJ2-3, with TRBD2 identical over 12 bases. Germline CDR1 MNHEY, CDR2 SVGEGT. CDR3 size: 20 residues. CDR3: CANSYNPRTSGVSRTDTQYF. CDR3 coding DNA: TGTGCCAACAGTTACAACCCGAGGACTAGCGGGGTTTCCCGCACAGATACGCAGTATTTT.

In DNA form, the CDR3 reads TGTGCCAGCACTCCGGGACAGAATGGGTACAATGAGCAGTTCTTC. As protein: CASTPGQNGYNEQFF. The chain combines TRBV7-2 with TRBJ2-1; 7 bases match TRBD1. This CDR3 has 15 amino acids. Trimming at V came to 7 bases and at J to 4 bases, leaving 10 bases not matched to a gene. Germline CDR1 and CDR2: SGHTA and FQGNSA.

This clonotype was counted ten times or more. The chain joins TRBV7-9 to TRBJ2-2; D gene ambiguous. Germline-derived CDR1 and CDR2 are SEHNR and FQNEAQ (reference sequence). V lost 0 bases, J lost 1 base, and 6 bases lay in between. The CDR3 consists of 15 residues. The CDR3 protein is CASSLAKGNTGELFF. CDR3 in DNA: TGTGCCAGCAGCTTAGCGAAGGGGAACACCGGGGAGCTGTTTTTT.